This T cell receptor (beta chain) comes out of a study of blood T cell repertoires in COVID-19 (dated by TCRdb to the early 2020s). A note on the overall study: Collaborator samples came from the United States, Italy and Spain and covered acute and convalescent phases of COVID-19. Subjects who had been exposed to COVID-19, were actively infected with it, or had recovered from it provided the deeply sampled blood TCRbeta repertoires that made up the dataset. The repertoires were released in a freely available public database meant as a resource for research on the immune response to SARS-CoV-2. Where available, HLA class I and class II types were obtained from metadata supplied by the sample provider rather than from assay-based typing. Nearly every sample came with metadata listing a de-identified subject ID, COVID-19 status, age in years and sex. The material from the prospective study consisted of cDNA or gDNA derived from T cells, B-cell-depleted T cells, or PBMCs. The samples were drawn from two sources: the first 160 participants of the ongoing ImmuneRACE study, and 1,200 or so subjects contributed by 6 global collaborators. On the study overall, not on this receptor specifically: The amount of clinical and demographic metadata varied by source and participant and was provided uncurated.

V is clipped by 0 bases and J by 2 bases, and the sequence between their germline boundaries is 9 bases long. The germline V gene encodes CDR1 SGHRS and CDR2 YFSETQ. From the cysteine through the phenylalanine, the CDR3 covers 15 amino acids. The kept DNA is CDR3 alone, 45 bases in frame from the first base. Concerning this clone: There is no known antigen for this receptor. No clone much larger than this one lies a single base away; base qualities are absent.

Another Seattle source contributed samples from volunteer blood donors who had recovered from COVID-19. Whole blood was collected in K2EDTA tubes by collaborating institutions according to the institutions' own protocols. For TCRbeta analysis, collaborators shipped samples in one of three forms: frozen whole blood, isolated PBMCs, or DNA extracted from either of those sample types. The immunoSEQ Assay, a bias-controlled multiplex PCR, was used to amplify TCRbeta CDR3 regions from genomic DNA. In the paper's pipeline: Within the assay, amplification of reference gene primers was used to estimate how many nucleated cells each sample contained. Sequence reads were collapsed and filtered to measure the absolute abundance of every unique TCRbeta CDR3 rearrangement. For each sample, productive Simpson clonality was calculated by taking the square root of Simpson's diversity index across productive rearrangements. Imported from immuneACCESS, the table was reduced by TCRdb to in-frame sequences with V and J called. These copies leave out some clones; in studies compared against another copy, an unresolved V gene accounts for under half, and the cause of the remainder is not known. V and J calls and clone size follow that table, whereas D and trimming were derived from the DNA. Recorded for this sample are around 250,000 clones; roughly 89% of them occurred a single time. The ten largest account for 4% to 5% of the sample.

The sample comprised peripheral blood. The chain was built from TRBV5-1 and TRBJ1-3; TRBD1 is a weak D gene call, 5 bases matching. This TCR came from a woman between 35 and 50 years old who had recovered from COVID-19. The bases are TGCGCCAGCAGCTTGGAAGGGGCCCCTGGAAACACCATATATTTT. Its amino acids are CASSLEGAPGNTIYF.